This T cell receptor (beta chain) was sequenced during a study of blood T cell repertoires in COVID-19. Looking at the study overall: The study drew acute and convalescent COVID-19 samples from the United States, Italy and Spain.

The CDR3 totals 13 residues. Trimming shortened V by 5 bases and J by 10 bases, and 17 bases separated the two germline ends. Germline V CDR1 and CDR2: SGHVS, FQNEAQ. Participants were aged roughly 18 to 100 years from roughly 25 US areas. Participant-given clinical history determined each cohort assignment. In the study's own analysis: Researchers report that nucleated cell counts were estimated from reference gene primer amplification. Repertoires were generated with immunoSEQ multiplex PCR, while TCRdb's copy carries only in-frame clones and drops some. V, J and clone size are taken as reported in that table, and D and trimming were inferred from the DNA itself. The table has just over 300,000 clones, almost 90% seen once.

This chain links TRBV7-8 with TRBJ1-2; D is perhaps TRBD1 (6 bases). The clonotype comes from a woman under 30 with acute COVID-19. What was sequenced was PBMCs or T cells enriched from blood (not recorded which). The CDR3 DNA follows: TGTGCCAGCAGCCTGAAGCAGGGGTTGGACTACACCTTC. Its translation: CASSLKQGLDYTF.